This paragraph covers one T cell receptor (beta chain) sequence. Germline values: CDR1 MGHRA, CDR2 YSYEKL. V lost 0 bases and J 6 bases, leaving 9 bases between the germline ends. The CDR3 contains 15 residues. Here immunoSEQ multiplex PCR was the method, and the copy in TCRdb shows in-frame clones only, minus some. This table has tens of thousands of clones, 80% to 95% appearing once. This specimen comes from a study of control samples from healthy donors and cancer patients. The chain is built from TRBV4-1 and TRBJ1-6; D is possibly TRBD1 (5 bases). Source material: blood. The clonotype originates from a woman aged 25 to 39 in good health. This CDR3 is CASSQERGTNSPLHF. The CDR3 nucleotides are TGCGCCAGCAGCCAAGAGAGGGGTACTAATTCACCCCTCCACTTT.